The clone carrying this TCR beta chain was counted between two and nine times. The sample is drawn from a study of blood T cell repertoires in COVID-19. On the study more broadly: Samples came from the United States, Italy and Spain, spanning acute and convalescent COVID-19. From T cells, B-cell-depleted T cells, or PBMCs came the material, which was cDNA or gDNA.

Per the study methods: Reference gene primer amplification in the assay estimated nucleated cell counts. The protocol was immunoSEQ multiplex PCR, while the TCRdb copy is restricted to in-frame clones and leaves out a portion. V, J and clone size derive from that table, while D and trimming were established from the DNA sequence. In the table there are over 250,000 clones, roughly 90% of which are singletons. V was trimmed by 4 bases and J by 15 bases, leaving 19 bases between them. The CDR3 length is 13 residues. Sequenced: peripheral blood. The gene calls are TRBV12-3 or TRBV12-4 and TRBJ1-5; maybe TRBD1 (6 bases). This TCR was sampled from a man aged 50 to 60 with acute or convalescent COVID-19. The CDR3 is CASSSQGSQGRHF. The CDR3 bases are TGTGCCAGCAGTTCACAGGGATCCCAAGGGAGGCATTTT.